The present entry profiles one TCR beta chain with its context. Its cognate antigen has yet to be identified. The record has no base qualities; no much larger clone is one base away. Library preparation was by the immunoSEQ multiplex PCR assay. For the multiplex PCR, a mixture combining 60 forward primers for TCR Vbeta segments and 13 reverse primers for TCR Jbeta segments was used. The CDR3 region of rearranged TCR beta genes was amplified from genomic DNA by a multiplex PCR assay. The Illumina HiSeq System was used to sequence the amplified TCR beta libraries as 87-base-pair reads. Per the authors' processing: Across the 500 to 700 repertoires, a later analysis counted some 80 million unique TCR beta chains, around 11 million of which were shared by at least two donors. To remove PCR and sequencing errors, raw reads were error-corrected and collapsed into unique sequences using a nearest-neighbor algorithm that merged closely related sequences. To assign V, D and J gene segments, CDR3 sequences were aligned to IMGT reference sequences. Each retained sequence needed at least a six-nucleotide match to both a V gene segment and a J gene segment. A rearrangement counted as productive if the CDR3 had no stop codons and remained in frame with V and J, and every other rearrangement counted as non-productive. Following IMGT convention, CDR3 was defined as the stretch from the second conserved V-encoded cysteine up to the conserved J-encoded phenylalanine. The earlier analysis of about 640 of the donors excluded any sequence lacking an unambiguous match to a single V gene segment. An earlier analysis of approximately 590 of the donors classified V segments as functional when productive rearrangements were above 56.7% and as segregating when the standard deviation between donors was above 5%. A statistical classification framework was developed to diagnose cytomegalovirus status using the catalog of TCR beta chain sequences. In a later analysis, TCR nucleotide sequences were compared against IMGT/GENE-DB human TR gene sequences so that V and J genes could be assigned. Using the TCRdist pipeline, a later analysis assigned CDR3 sequences along with most-parsimonious VDJ recombination scenarios. In a later analysis, every TCR beta chain was defined by the combination of its CDR3 amino acid sequence and its V-gene family, and reads without a unique V-gene family were dropped. A later analysis removed 550 to 700 highly shared, low-generation-probability nucleotide sequences to deal with suspected cross-contamination and a sequencing artifact. For each public chain, a later analysis derived a clonal expansion index from normalized ranks of inferred template counts within each repertoire. In a later analysis, generation probabilities were computed with a VDJ recombination model fitted to out-of-frame rearrangements, and the resulting probabilities were checked against IGoR. In a later analysis, hypergeometric tests were used to score TCR-TCR, TCR-HLA and TCR-CMV co-occurrence, with a repertoire-size bias correction applied to TCR pairs. False discovery rates were estimated in a later analysis by permuting HLA or CMV assignments 20 times. In a later analysis, co-occurring TCRs were grouped using DBSCAN, with TCRdist sequence similarity added in when clustering inside HLA-allele-positive subsets. For co-occurrence clustering, repertoires with fewer than 30,000 or more than 120,000 public chains were excluded, along with four or five repertoires with anomalous nucleotide sharing. This immuneACCESS table, as held by TCRdb, lists in-frame sequences with V and J called but not all clones. Of the missing ones, under half trace to an unresolved V gene in checked studies; the others have no known cause. V and J calls and clone size follow that table, whereas D and trimming were derived from the DNA. The sample table contains over 150,000 clones; only one count was recorded for 60% to 85% of them. Roughly 4.2% of the sample rests with the top ten.

The data stem from a study of cytomegalovirus exposure and HLA in healthy donors (dated by TCRdb to 2017 to 2019). For context, the study as a whole: According to an earlier analysis of a few hundred of the donors, about 179 million T cells yielded 117 million unique TCR beta sequences and about 280 Gb of sequence data. Around 330 gigabases of sequencing data and roughly 80 million unique TCR sequences made up an early release that covered nearly 650 HLA-typed donors. The genetic ancestry cluster associated with self-reported Caucasian donors included about 81% of the roughly 410 genotyped donors. The study was designed to test whether signatures of past pathogen exposure could be identified by cataloging public T cell receptors. The study profiled the T cell repertoires of under 700 subjects by immunosequencing and related them to cytomegalovirus serostatus. A separate validation cohort of roughly 130 different subjects was used in addition to the 666-subject first cohort. To predict cytomegalovirus infection status, the study brought together high-throughput TCR immunosequencing, statistical association of individual TCRs with disease status, and machine learning. In a later analysis, previously published TCR beta repertoires from about 670 donors were re-analyzed and high-resolution HLA genotyping was added so that TCR occurrence patterns could be studied. In the later analysis, no new phenotypic data were used to find candidate immune exposures; instead, reliance was placed on TCR beta sequences and their occurrence across donors. To decide whether each TCR beta V gene segment behaved as functional or pseudogenic, an earlier analysis of several hundred of the donors relied on high-throughput TCR beta sequencing. Donor age, sex, ethnicity and CMV serostatus were compiled alongside the repertoire data. In a later genetic analysis, genome-wide SNP genotypes for about three fifths of the 666 donors were used, and that subset was treated as a discovery cohort. Every repertoire in the discovery cohort had been generated on one and the same sequencing platform. Both class I and class II loci were covered by HLA typing, at four-digit resolution. The number of typed donors differed by locus: about 629-640 for A, B, C, DRB1 and DQB1; roughly 510 for DQA1; 606 for DPA1; and 450 to 480 for DPB1. Four or five DR-DQ haplotypes were handled as single units for association and clustering because linkage in the cohort was strong. Among around 400 genotyped donors of the cohort, an average of approximately 240,000 unique TCR beta nucleotide sequences was sequenced per donor, of which about 19% were non-productive. Paper-wide results and their limitations: Compared with the roughly 670-donor mean, donors in an Asian-associated ancestry cluster had fewer N-insertions in productive TCRs, according to a later genetic analysis. A further reported finding was that TCR beta sequences accurately predicted the HLA-A and HLA-B alleles for most subjects in the first cohort. At a false discovery rate of 0.05, a later analysis linked fewer than 20,000 TCR beta sequences to specific HLA alleles. The authors suggested that the approach could potentially be generalized to other disease states and immunological phenotypes. Three of the identified cytomegalovirus-associated TCR beta chains were confirmed in vitro to be specific for cytomegalovirus antigens. In a later analysis, HLA-associated TCR beta chains showed more clonal expansion and lower generation probabilities than non-associated chains that were equally common. Cytomegalovirus status was reported to be diagnosed by the classifier with high specificity and sensitivity in both the original and validation cohorts. The 87-base-pair reads could not distinguish some IMGT-functional V segments, including TRBV6-2 and TRBV6-3, so those segments were excluded. When HLA alleles, especially DR and DQ, strongly co-occurred, TCR associations were difficult to assign to individual alleles. Because HLA typing was unavailable for some donors at each locus, only the typed subset was used in association tests. In this cohort, only TCR beta chains were sequenced, and detectable features were limited by the absence of alpha or paired-chain data. Correlated functional status among segregating V segments might be attributable to linkage disequilibrium, but an unknown experimental factor could not be ruled out. The study listed around 160 TCR beta chains as associated with cytomegalovirus. For the cohort, immune exposure information was limited to CMV serostatus. A cluster of highly shared sequence variants was judged likely to be a technical artifact of the sequencing pipeline. A later analysis reported that several top co-occurrence clusters appeared linked to parvovirus B19, influenza, CMV and Epstein-Barr virus. In an earlier analysis of 587 of the donors, most TCR beta V segments appeared in productive rearrangements about 90% or about 30% of the time, broadly matching IMGT annotations. In a later analysis, most CMV-associated TCR beta chains were found to appear HLA-restricted, with HLA associations seemingly driven largely by CMV exposure. Over 15 rarely observed V segments, including chromosome 9 orphons, were excluded from the earlier analysis of 550 to 700 of the donors because counts were too low. According to a later analysis, TCR association rates differed among HLA loci, with DRB1 alleles showing the most associated TCRs and HLA-C alleles showing the fewest. Across donors, most TCR sequences were observed very rarely, whereas some public TCRs were present in many individuals. Roughly uniform sequencing depth across donors was assumed in presence/absence analyses, although this assumption may not hold. In a later genetic analysis, a missense DCLRE1C variant was associated with V-gene and J-gene trimming of TCR beta chains, and the association was replicated in an independent cohort.

The germline V gene provides CDR1 WSHSY and CDR2 SAAADI. The CDR3, cysteine through phenylalanine, is 16 amino acids long. Just CDR3 DNA is preserved here, 48 bases in frame from base 1. At the junction V is shortened by 5 bases and J by 8 bases, with 22 bases in between. The cohort consisted of approximately 690 healthy bone marrow donors. At the time of sampling, all cohort members were nominally healthy, though unrecorded immune exposures were likely present. The donor tested CMV seronegative and was one of the 352 seronegative cohort members. Each donor provided a peripheral blood sample, and peripheral blood mononuclear cells were used for TCR beta sequencing. The Qiagen DNeasy Blood Extraction Kit was used to extract genomic DNA from the blood cell samples.

What was sequenced was PBMCs. The receptor was derived from a woman in her 40s in good health and CMV-seronegative. The chain is encoded by TRBV10-2 joined to TRBJ2-1, and the D gene may be TRBD2, 7 bases matching. The encoded CDR3 is CASSRGGGAESHEQFF. The DNA sequence reads TGCGCCAGCAGTCGTGGAGGGGGGGCCGAATCCCATGAGCAGTTCTTC.